The entry below describes one T cell receptor (beta chain). Its cognate antigen is unknown. A read error may produce the germline difference seen at one junction end. TCRbeta libraries were built with three rounds of nested PCR, modified from ARM-PCR. TCRdb re-called the multiplex PCR reads through MiXCR, storing one row per CDR3 protein. The repertoire consists of around 76,000 distinct CDR3 sequences, with 76% occurring once and the leading ten covering 40%. The data belong to a study of tumor and adjacent non-tumor tissue in lung cancer. The overall study: Stage I to III disease affected some 11 men and 5 women aged 31 to 76.

General study points: Normal lung showed higher cumulative top 100 clone frequency than tumor.

RNA was extracted from bulk tissue without any cell sorting. The normal lung tissue was taken more than 3 cm from the tumor edge. The sequenced material came from distant non-tumor lung tissue. The sequence derives from a man aged 65 to 79 with non-small cell lung cancer.

In DNA form, the CDR3 reads TGTGCCAGCAGTATCCTGGGACTAGTAATCGGGGAACTGTTTTTT. Translation: CASSILGLVIGELFF. The chain uses TRBV5-4 and TRBJ2-2, with 8 bases lining up with TRBD2. This CDR3 comprises 15 residues. Germline V gene lookup returns CDR1 SGHNT and CDR2 YYREEE (reference sequence).